What follows are 5 T cell receptor beta chains derived from one specimen sequenced in a study of PD-L1 blockade in urothelial cancer. Libraries were prepared by immunoSEQ multiplex PCR; TCRdb keeps only in-frame clonotypes and omits some of them. Here the sample spans more than 95,000 clones, around 89% being singletons. Noted time point: peripheral blood 6 weeks after treatment start. This sample comprised PBMCs, obtained around atezolizumab (anti-PD-L1) treatment. Every receptor here comes from a man aged 55 to 70 with urothelial cancer.

The V call is TRBV27, the J call TRBJ2-7; TRBD1 might be the D (5 bases). V was trimmed by 8 bases and J by 4 bases, leaving 15 bases between them. This CDR3 spans 13 amino acids. The germline V gene encodes CDR1 MNHEY and CDR2 SMNVEV (reference sequence). The CDR3 DNA reads as TGTGCCAGCTCCGGGCAGGGAAGGTACGAGCAGTACTTC. Translating it yields CASSGQGRYEQYF.

This chain connects TRBV27 to TRBJ2-7; D unresolved. With 3 bases removed from V and 3 bases from J, the gap between germline ends came to 12 bases. Germline loops: CDR1 MNHEY, CDR2 SMNVEV (reference sequence). The CDR3 consists of 14 residues. The CDR3 coding sequence is TGTGCCAGCAGTTTGCGAGCACAGATCTACGAGCAGTACTTC. It yields the protein CASSLRAQIYEQYF.

The J gene is TRBJ2-3, the V gene TRBV9; 7 bases map to TRBD2. From germline, CDR1 is SGDLS and CDR2 YYNGEE. The CDR3 sequence is 15 residues long. Trimming cost V 0 bases and J 5 bases; bases outside gene matches: 6. The CDR3 coding sequence is TGTGCCAGCAGCGTAGCTGGACTAGAGCAAGATACGCAGTATTTT. This encodes CASSVAGLEQDTQYF.

The chain links TRBV4-3 to TRBJ1-2; 9 bases are shared with TRBD1. The V segment lost 1 base and the J segment 7 bases; nucleotides outside the gene matches: 13. Germline V CDR1 and CDR2: LGHNA, YSLEER. CDR3 length: 17 residues. CDR3 DNA sequence: TGCGCCAGCAGCCAAGTGGGGGCAGGAGACAGGGGGTCTGGCTACACCTTC. This sequence encodes CASSQVGAGDRGSGYTF.

This chain uses TRBV30 with TRBJ1-1, with D hard to call. The V gene's germline CDR1 is GTSNPN and CDR2 SVGIG (reference sequence). The CDR3 extends over 14 amino acids. Trimming took off 2 bases at V and 0 bases at J, with 10 bases between the two ends. CDR3 nucleotides: TGTGCCTGGAGTCTCCGCCCGGTGAACACTGAAGCTTTCTTT. Residues: CAWSLRPVNTEAFF.